The 17 T cell receptor beta chains given below trace back to one sample, sequenced in a study of blood T cells in healthy people across ages. The use of a sample-barcoded 5' primer and a J-beta primer mix characterized a second PCR of roughly 6 to 12 cycles. TCRdb ran MiXCR on the 5' RACE reads and lists one entry per CDR3 protein. The table records under 800,000 distinct CDR3 sequences, 21% of them present only once. The source material was blood. These receptors originate from a man between 65 and 85 years old in good health.

The V and J genes are TRBV20-1 and TRBJ1-4, with 7 bases identical to TRBD1. CDR3 size: 13 residues. Germline V lookup: CDR1 DFQATT, CDR2 SNEGSKA (reference sequence). V shed 5 bases, J shed 6 bases, and the junction held 6 bases outside the gene matches. The CDR3 here is CSARDSKDEKLFF. For the CDR3, the DNA is TGCAGTGCTCGGGACAGTAAGGATGAAAAACTGTTTTTT.

The V call is TRBV24-1, the J call TRBJ2-7, with 10 nucleotides matching TRBD2. Germline CDR1 is KGHDR and CDR2 is SFDVKD. The junction had 4 bases not matched to a gene; V was cut back by 2 bases and J by 4 bases. The CDR3 totals 15 residues. The CDR3 loop reads CATSDSGLAAYEQYF. CDR3 nucleotide sequence: TGTGCCACCAGTGATTCCGGACTAGCGGCTTACGAGCAGTACTTC.

This clonotype showed up just a few times. The chain links TRBV3-1 to TRBJ2-5; 15 positions agree with TRBD2. The end of the DNA is better explained by TRBJ2-7, so the J call may be wrong. The germline gives CDR1 LGHDT, CDR2 YNNKEL (reference sequence). The CDR3 is 17 amino acids. Here the CDR3 reads CASSQGGTSGRTYEQYF. The CDR3 region has the DNA TGTGCCAGCAGCCAAGGAGGGACTAGCGGGAGGACCTACGAGCAGTACTTC.

This clonotype is a singleton in its sample. The V call is TRBV6-5, the J call TRBJ2-5, with 9 bases fitting TRBD2. V was pared by 4 bases and J by 1 base, with 4 bases of the junction left unmatched. The CDR3 covers 15 residues. Germline loops: CDR1 MNHEY, CDR2 SVGAGI. The CDR3 is CASSSRTSAQETQYF. CDR3 sequence (DNA): TGTGCCAGCAGTTCAAGGACTAGCGCCCAAGAGACCCAGTACTTC.

This clonotype has more than one count but fewer than ten. J is TRBJ2-7 and V is TRBV5-1, with TRBD2 identical over 8 bases. The CDR3 extends over 15 amino acids. Germline V lookup: CDR1 SGHRS, CDR2 YFSETQ. The V gene end was trimmed by 4 bases and the J gene end by 0 bases; junction bases not matched to a gene: 6. CDR3 coding DNA: TGCGCCAGCAGCCGTAGCGGGGCGAGCTCCTACGAGCAGTACTTC. This codes for CASSRSGASSYEQYF.

V usage is TRBV2 and J usage is TRBJ2-6, with D possibly matching TRBD1 (6 bases). This CDR3 comprises 16 residues. V was pared by 6 bases and J by 0 bases, with 12 bases between. Looked up from germline, CDR1 is SNHLY and CDR2 is FYNNEI. The CDR3 sequence: CASRWDTGSGANVLTF. The CDR3 region has the DNA TGTGCCAGCAGGTGGGACACCGGCTCTGGGGCCAACGTCCTGACTTTC.

This clonotype was seen only a few times. This chain links TRBV15 with TRBJ2-7, with 10 bases matching TRBD2. CDR3 length: 16 residues. Trimming removed 1 base from V and 4 bases from J; junction bases left unmatched: 7. Germline lookup yields CDR1 LNHNV and CDR2 YYDKDF (reference sequence). CDR3 sequence: CATSRVATSGLYEQYF. DNA for the CDR3: TGTGCCACCAGCAGAGTTGCGACTAGCGGGCTATACGAGCAGTACTTC.

As to this clonotype: A read error may produce the germline difference seen at one junction end. The V call is TRBV19, the J call TRBJ2-6, with a weak D call TRBD1 (5 bases). The CDR3 is made up of 14 amino acids. Germline loops: CDR1 LNHDA, CDR2 SQIVND (reference sequence). CDR3 in amino acids: CASSIGSGASVLTF. The CDR3 DNA reads as TGTGCCAGTAGTATAGGCTCTGGGGCCAGCGTCCTGACTTTC.

The chain employs TRBV7-9 and TRBJ2-7, with D hard to call. Between the trimmed V and J ends, which lost 3 bases and 2 bases, there was a span of 11 bases. Germline V lookup: CDR1 SEHNR, CDR2 FQNEAQ (reference sequence). The CDR3 is 14 residues long. The CDR3 region is CASSFPGFPYEQYF. CDR3 nucleotides: TGTGCCAGCAGCTTCCCGGGCTTTCCCTACGAGCAGTACTTC.

The chain is built from TRBV5-1 and TRBJ2-7, with D uncertain. From germline, CDR1 is SGHRS and CDR2 YFSETQ. The germline V and J ends were trimmed by 4 bases and 2 bases, with 13 bases remaining between them. This CDR3 has 14 amino acids. The chain's CDR3 is CASSPGPDTYEQYF. The CDR3 bases are TGCGCCAGCAGCCCCGGGCCAGACACCTACGAGCAGTACTTC.

This chain connects TRBV20-1 to TRBJ2-5; D ambiguous. The CDR3 totals 12 residues. The germline V and J ends were trimmed by 5 bases and 8 bases, with 15 bases remaining between them. Germline lookup yields CDR1 DFQATT and CDR2 SNEGSKA (reference sequence). CDR3 protein: CSARTPKRTQYF. The CDR3 nucleotides read TGCAGTGCTCGGACCCCTAAGAGAACCCAGTACTTC.

This clonotype has a handful of counts. This chain uses TRBV4-3 with TRBJ2-7, with a weak D call TRBD2 (5 bases). Germline CDR1 and CDR2: LGHNA and YSLEER. The CDR3 totals 15 residues. Trimming shortened V by 1 base and J by 2 bases, and 12 bases separated the two germline ends. The CDR3 DNA is TGCGCCAGCAGCCAAGGGAGCGGCCCCCCCTACGAGCAGTACTTC. Encoded protein: CASSQGSGPPYEQYF.

This clonotype was detected a few times. The genes are TRBV12-3 or TRBV12-4 and TRBJ2-7; TRBD1 is a possible D gene (5 bases). Trimming pared 1 base from V and 6 bases from J, leaving 7 bases between. This CDR3 region has 12 residues. The CDR3 DNA follows: TGTGCCAGCAGTTTAGGACAGCTCGAGCAGTACTTC. Translating it yields CASSLGQLEQYF.

The rearrangement uses TRBV20-1 and TRBJ2-2; 8 bases map to TRBD2. Trimming at V came to 0 bases and at J to 6 bases, leaving 9 bases not matched to a gene. Germline V gene data show CDR1 as DFQATT and CDR2 as SNEGSKA (reference sequence). The CDR3 consists of 16 residues. CDR3 nucleotide sequence: TGCAGTGCTAGAGATTTAAGCGGGAGTTTGGCCGGGGAGCTGTTTTTT. It encodes CSARDLSGSLAGELFF.

The V and J genes are TRBV20-1 and TRBJ2-5; TRBD2 agrees at 13 bases. The trim removed 6 bases at V and 5 bases at J, leaving 6 bases unmatched. Germline V gene lookup returns CDR1 DFQATT and CDR2 SNEGSKA (reference sequence). The CDR3 has 14 residues. The CDR3 nucleotides read TGCAGTGCAGCACCGGGACTAGCGGGGGAGACCCAGTACTTC. Protein: CSAAPGLAGETQYF.

This clonotype was detected a few times. The gene calls are TRBV12-3 or TRBV12-4 and TRBJ1-4; no firm D call. Trimming shortened V by 6 bases and J by 4 bases, and 9 bases separated the two germline ends. The CDR3 is made up of 13 amino acids. CDR3 sequence reads: CASRTSNNEKLFF. CDR3 in DNA: TGTGCCAGCAGAACAAGTAATAATGAAAAACTGTTTTTT.

The chain is built from TRBV29-1 and TRBJ2-7; no clear D gene. Germline V gene sequence: CDR1 SQVTM, CDR2 ANQGSEA. The CDR3 covers 12 residues. V dropped 3 bases and J dropped 0 bases, with 6 bases sitting between them. The CDR3 loop is CSVDDGSYEQYF. The CDR3 bases are TGCAGCGTTGACGACGGCTCCTACGAGCAGTACTTC.